This T cell receptor beta chain was found in a study of T cell repertoires in cytomegalovirus infection. Across the study: Public TCR beta signatures indicated both CMV infection and matching HLA type.

This clonotype was recorded many times. Its antigen is not known. MiXCR was run by TCRdb on the reads, yielding one entry per CDR3 protein. Here the sample spans approximately 280,000 distinct CDR3 sequences, 22% being singletons. This CDR3 has 15 amino acids. Trimming stripped 1 base from V and 4 bases from J, with 8 bases between. In germline, CDR1 is SGHTA, CDR2 FQGNSA. This clonotype was obtained from a human donor in good health (CMV status not recorded). Some clones in this sample may be carry-over from other donors' samples. Source: cultured PBMCs, taken from culture after CMV antigen stimulation. The V and J genes are TRBV7-2 and TRBJ1-6; D remains unclear. In DNA form, the CDR3 reads TGTGCCAGCAGCTTAGGAGTCCAATATAATTCACCCCTCCACTTT. It is translated as CASSLGVQYNSPLHF.